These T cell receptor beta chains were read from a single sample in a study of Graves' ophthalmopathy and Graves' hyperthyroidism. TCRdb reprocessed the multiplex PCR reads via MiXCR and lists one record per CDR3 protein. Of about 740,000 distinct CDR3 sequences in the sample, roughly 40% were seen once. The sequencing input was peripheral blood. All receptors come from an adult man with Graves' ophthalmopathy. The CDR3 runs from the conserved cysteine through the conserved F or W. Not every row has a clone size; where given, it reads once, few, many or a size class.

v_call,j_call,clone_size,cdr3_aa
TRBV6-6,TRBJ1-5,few,CASSSASYYQPQHF
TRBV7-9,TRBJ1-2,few,CASTSGFQKDGYTF
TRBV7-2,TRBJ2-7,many,CASSSRGGLEQYF
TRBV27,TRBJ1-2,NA,CASSSQGHLRGYTF
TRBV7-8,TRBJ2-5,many,CASSLASQQGSGSTQYF
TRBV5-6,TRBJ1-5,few,CASSSGQGAQHF
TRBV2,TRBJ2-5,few,CASSPLTSGGPCIF
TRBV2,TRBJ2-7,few,CASLGTTYEQYF
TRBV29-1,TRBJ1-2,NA,CSVVAGGGYTF
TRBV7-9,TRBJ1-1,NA,CASSLSERQFTEASF
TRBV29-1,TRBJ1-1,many,CSAGVARDTEAFF
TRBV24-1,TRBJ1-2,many,CATSDTGGPPYGYTF
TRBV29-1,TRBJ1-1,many,CSAATGGTEAFF
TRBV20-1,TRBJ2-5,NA,CSASPTPGQEILETQYF
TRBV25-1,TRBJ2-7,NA,CASSDSAGGEQYF
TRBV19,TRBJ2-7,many,CASSIEGTAAYEQYF
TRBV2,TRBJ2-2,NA,CASSANTGELLF
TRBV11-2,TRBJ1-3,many,CASSLAAGFVDTIYF
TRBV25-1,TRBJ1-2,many,CASSEAGTGFSGYTF
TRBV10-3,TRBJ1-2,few,CASSEAGHTIYGYTF
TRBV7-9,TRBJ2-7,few,CASSSRGSPYEQYF
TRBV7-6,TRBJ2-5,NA,CASSPSSLGGGETQYF
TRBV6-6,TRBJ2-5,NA,CASGTIQETQYF
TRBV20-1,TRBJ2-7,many,CSAHTGYPNEQYF
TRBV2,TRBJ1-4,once,CASRGAGDEKLFF
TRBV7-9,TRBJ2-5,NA,CASSGHQGWQETQYF
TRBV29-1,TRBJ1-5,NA,CSVEEGRGRETQHF
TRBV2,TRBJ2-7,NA,CASSPGGGKNYEQYF
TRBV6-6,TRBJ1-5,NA,CAVTGTGQPQHF
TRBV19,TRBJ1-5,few,CASSIGGTGSLNQPQHF
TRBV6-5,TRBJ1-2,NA,CASSYLQGAGGYTF
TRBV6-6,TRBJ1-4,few,CASSRAGTGGKHEKLFF
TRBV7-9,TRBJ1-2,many,CASSSGTSTNYGYTF
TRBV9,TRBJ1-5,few,CASSSGFGGQPQHF